This TCR beta chain was documented in a study of blood T cell repertoires in COVID-19. As for the study in general: In each case, the material was cDNA or gDNA derived from T cells, B-cell-depleted T cells, or PBMCs.

The germline CDR1 and CDR2 sequences are SGHTA and FQGNSA. The CDR3 runs 13 residues. V was pared by 4 bases and J by 0 bases, with 6 bases between. This clone showed up just once. In the source study's methods: How many nucleated cells were present was estimated from reference gene primer amplification. The repertoire was sequenced with immunoSEQ multiplex PCR; TCRdb's copy has only in-frame clones and lacks some. That table gives V, J and clone size, and the DNA gave D and trimming. The table includes approximately 200,000 clones, roughly four fifths detected once. Specimen: peripheral blood. V usage is TRBV7-2 and J usage is TRBJ1-2; TRBD1 is a possible D gene (5 bases). This TCR was recovered from a human donor with acute or convalescent COVID-19. The donor label of this sample is uncertain. CDR3 nucleotide sequence: TGTGCCAGCAGCTCGACAGCTAACTATGGCTACACCTTC. It codes for CASSSTANYGYTF.